Below are 28 T cell receptor beta chains sequenced from a single sample in a study of T cells after yellow fever vaccination. TCRdb reprocessed the 5' RACE reads with MiXCR, giving one entry per CDR3 protein. The profile covers about 120,000 distinct CDR3 sequences, with under 9% appearing a single time and about 25% taken by the ten largest. Specimen: CD8+ T cells sorted from PBMCs, collected 45 days after the yellow fever booster vaccination. These receptors were collected from a man aged 25-45 years who received the YFV17D yellow fever vaccine.

The CDR3: CASSPGLAETQYF. CDR3 DNA: TGTGCCAGCAGCCCAGGACTGGCGGAGACCCAGTACTTC. This chain uses TRBV7-2 with TRBJ2-5; a weak D match, TRBD2 (5 bases). The germline V gene encodes CDR1 SGHTA and CDR2 FQGNSA. The CDR3 sequence is 13 residues long. Trimming left V 5 bases short and J 5 bases short, with 12 bases between.

This clonotype was observed many times. The gene calls are TRBV9 and TRBJ2-1; TRBD2 might be the D (5 bases). CDR3 size: 15 residues. V dropped 0 bases and J dropped 8 bases, with 15 bases sitting between them. The V gene's germline CDR1 is SGDLS and CDR2 YYNGEE. In DNA, the CDR3 is TGTGCCAGCAGCGTAGCCCAAGAGGGCTCGGATGAGCAGTTCTTC. Translation: CASSVAQEGSDEQFF.

Many counts were recorded for this clonotype. The V and J genes are TRBV5-6 and TRBJ1-5; D gene ambiguous. Trimming took 1 base from V and 0 from J, leaving 11 bases between them. Germline assignment: CDR1 SGHDT and CDR2 YYEEEE. CDR3 length equals 16 residues. DNA of the CDR3: TGTGCCAGCAGCTTGTTCAGATATGATAGCAATCAGCCCCAGCATTTT. Translating it yields CASSLFRYDSNQPQHF.

This clonotype was recorded many times. The gene calls are TRBV27 and TRBJ2-3; D unresolved. Trimming cost V 2 bases and J 1 base, with 10 bases left between them. CDR1 MNHEY and CDR2 SMNVEV come from the germline V gene (reference sequence). The CDR3 is 15 residues long. The CDR3 spells CASSLGPLGTDTQYF. CDR3 DNA: TGTGCCAGCAGTTTAGGACCCCTCGGCACAGATACGCAGTATTTT.

This clonotype has a count of ten or more. The rearrangement uses TRBV6-5 and TRBJ2-4; 7 bases are shared with TRBD2. Germline CDR1 reads MNHEY; CDR2 reads SVGAGI. The CDR3 loop spans 14 amino acids. The J segment lost 8 bases and the V segment lost 0 bases, leaving 4 bases of the junction unmatched. DNA of the CDR3: TGTGCCAGCAGTTACTCGGGGGGGAGGGACATTCAGTACTTC. Translation gives CASSYSGGRDIQYF.

This clonotype was counted many times. CDR3 DNA sequence: TGTGCCAGCAGGCCCCCGGGACCAAATGAGGCTTTCTTT. It codes for CASRPPGPNEAFF. The genes are TRBV28 and TRBJ1-1; D might be TRBD1 (5 bases). The V gene's germline CDR1 is MDHEN and CDR2 SYDVKM. The length of the CDR3 is 13 residues. Trimming removed 6 bases from V and 11 bases from J, with 19 bases in between. The entire variable domain, with the rest obtained from reference TRBV28 and TRBJ1-1, is as follows: DVKVTQSSRYLVKRTGEKVFLECVQDMDHENMFWYRQDPGLGLRLIYFSYDVKMKEKGDIPEGYSVSREKKERFSLILESASTNQTSMYLCASRPPGPNEAFFGQGTRLTVV.

The V call is TRBV10-2, the J call TRBJ2-1; no clear D. V was clipped by 7 bases and J by 8 bases, with 15 bases between them. The CDR3 has 13 residues. Germline CDR1 reads WSHSY; CDR2 reads SAAADI. The CDR3 region has the DNA TGCGCCAGCAATTTGGTCCTGTCGGATGAGCAGTTCTTC. Protein sequence: CASNLVLSDEQFF.

The chain uses TRBV19 and TRBJ2-1; D perhaps matches TRBD1 (6 bases). Germline-derived CDR1 and CDR2 are LNHDA and SQIVND (reference sequence). The V end was cut by 6 bases, the J end by 5 bases, with 17 bases between. This CDR3 is built from 15 residues. The CDR3 reads CASSRYRDTHNEQFF. CDR3 DNA: TGTGCCAGTAGCCGATATAGGGACACACACAATGAGCAGTTCTTC.

The J gene is TRBJ1-3, the V gene TRBV28; weak D call: TRBD1 (5 bases). The CDR3 contains 12 residues. The germline CDR1 and CDR2 sequences are MDHEN and SYDVKM. The CDR3 protein is CGTGGNGNTIYF. Written as DNA, the CDR3 is TGTGGTACGGGGGGAAACGGAAACACCATATATTTT.

In this sample, this clonotype turned up many times. The rearrangement links TRBV28 to TRBJ1-5; D unclear. Germline CDR1 MDHEN, CDR2 SYDVKM. There are 13 residues in the CDR3. V was trimmed by 5 bases and J by 9 bases, leaving 14 bases between them. Here the CDR3 reads CASSDGSPRPQHF. CDR3 sequence (DNA): TGTGCCAGCAGTGACGGGAGCCCCAGGCCCCAGCATTTT.

This clonotype was counted many times. This rearrangement joins TRBV29-1 to TRBJ1-1; D is ambiguous. The CDR3 runs to 13 residues. Germline V gene data show CDR1 as SQVTM and CDR2 as ANQGSEA. The V end was cut by 1 base, the J end by 1 base, with 7 bases between. The CDR3 region has the DNA TGCAGCGTTGAAGGCGGGGAGAACACTGAAGCTTTCTTT. This encodes CSVEGGENTEAFF.

This clonotype was detected a few times. V is TRBV4-1 and J is TRBJ1-5; D is perhaps TRBD1 (6 bases). Looked up from germline, CDR1 is MGHRA and CDR2 is YSYEKL. The CDR3 covers 16 residues. The V gene lost 4 bases and the J gene lost 3 bases, with 16 bases spanning the gap. This CDR3 is CASSPGDGQYNQPQHF. In nucleotides, the CDR3 is TGCGCCAGCAGCCCAGGGGACGGACAGTACAATCAGCCCCAGCATTTT.

This clonotype occurred many times. V is TRBV20-1 and J is TRBJ2-4, with no clear D. V lost 1 base and J 0 bases, leaving 13 bases between the germline ends. The CDR3 has 16 residues. Germline V gene sequence: CDR1 DFQATT, CDR2 SNEGSKA (reference sequence). The CDR3 bases are TGCAGTGCTAGAGCTTTGTCGGGTCTAGCCAAAAACATTCAGTACTTC. Translation gives CSARALSGLAKNIQYF.

This clonotype was observed many times. The rearrangement uses TRBV29-1 and TRBJ2-2, with no clear D. Trimming stripped 4 bases from V and 3 bases from J, with 3 bases between. The germline V gene has CDR1 SQVTM and CDR2 ANQGSEA. This CDR3 has 11 amino acids. DNA of the CDR3: TGCAGCGTTGGATACACCGGGGAGCTGTTTTTT. As protein: CSVGYTGELFF.

There are a few counts of this clonotype. The rearrangement joins TRBV27 to TRBJ2-3; 11 bases are shared with TRBD2. J lost 3 bases, V lost 8 bases, and 7 bases had no gene match. The CDR3 is 15 residues long. CDR1 MNHEY and CDR2 SMNVEV come from the germline V gene (reference sequence). CDR3 sequence reads: CASWIAGGSTDTQYF. The CDR3 DNA sequence: TGTGCCAGCTGGATAGCGGGAGGGTCGACAGATACGCAGTATTTT.

This clonotype was detected many times. The CDR3 protein is CASSRTRDEQFF. The CDR3 DNA reads TGTGCCAGCAGCCGGACAAGGGATGAGCAGTTCTTC. The rearrangement links TRBV7-9 to TRBJ2-1, with D perhaps TRBD1 (5 bases). V gave up 5 bases and J gave up 8 bases, with 10 bases separating them. The CDR3 is made up of 12 amino acids. The germline V gene has CDR1 SEHNR and CDR2 FQNEAQ (reference sequence).

This clonotype was detected only a few times. A clone one base away is much larger, so this may be a read error. The chain carries TRBV27 and TRBJ2-7; 7 bases match TRBD1. The CDR3 loop spans 14 amino acids. The germline V gene has CDR1 MNHEY and CDR2 SMNVEV (reference sequence). J gave up 4 bases and V 5 bases, and 8 bases lay outside the gene matches. CDR3 bases: TGTGCCAGCAGTCTCCTGGACAGGTATTACGAGCAGTACTTC. It encodes CASSLLDRYYEQYF.

This clonotype has just a few counts. The chain employs TRBV28 and TRBJ2-1; possibly TRBD1 for D (6 bases). The germline V gene has CDR1 MDHEN and CDR2 SYDVKM. V was shortened by 4 bases and J by 4 bases, with 11 bases between the two germline ends. This CDR3 has 14 amino acids. The CDR3 reads CASSYQGSYNEQFF. The CDR3 DNA reads TGTGCCAGCAGTTACCAGGGGAGTTACAATGAGCAGTTCTTC. Complete variable domain (other parts from reference TRBV28 and TRBJ2-1): DVKVTQSSRYLVKRTGEKVFLECVQDMDHENMFWYRQDPGLGLRLIYFSYDVKMKEKGDIPEGYSVSREKKERFSLILESASTNQTSMYLCASSYQGSYNEQFFGPGTRLTVL.

The chain couples TRBV4-3 to TRBJ2-2; possibly TRBD2 for D (6 bases). The V gene lost 5 bases and the J gene lost 0 bases, with 13 bases spanning the gap. Germline V lookup: CDR1 LGHNA, CDR2 YSLEER. This CDR3 is built from 16 residues. The CDR3 region is CASSLDWGANTGELFF. DNA of the CDR3: TGCGCCAGCAGCTTGGACTGGGGGGCGAACACCGGGGAGCTGTTTTTT.

There are many counts of this clonotype. The chain employs TRBV12-3 or TRBV12-4 and TRBJ2-5; a weak D match, TRBD1 (6 bases). V was trimmed by 6 bases and J by 4 bases, leaving 12 bases between them. The CDR3 runs 13 residues. CDR3 in DNA: TGTGCCAGCAGCCCTCTAGGGGGAGAGACCCAGTACTTC. This codes for CASSPLGGETQYF.

At least ten counts were recorded for this clonotype. This rearrangement joins TRBV5-1 to TRBJ2-7; 11 nucleotides align to TRBD2. After removal of 2 bases from V and 0 bases from J, the junction contained 4 bases not matched to a gene. This CDR3 region has 16 residues. CDR1 is SGHRS and CDR2 is YFSETQ in the germline V gene. Written as DNA, the CDR3 is TGCGCCAGCAGCTTAATAGCGGGAGGGCTCTCCTACGAGCAGTACTTC. Amino acid sequence: CASSLIAGGLSYEQYF.

This clonotype has just a few counts. The rearrangement joins TRBV9 to TRBJ2-1, with a possible D match to TRBD2 (5 bases). V shed 0 bases and J shed 6 bases, with 13 bases lying between them. The CDR3 sequence is 15 residues long. The germline CDR1 and CDR2 sequences are SGDLS and YYNGEE. Here the CDR3 DNA reads TGTGCCAGCAGCGTAGAAGGAGGAGCGGCCAATGAGCAGTTCTTC. Translated, it gives CASSVEGGAANEQFF.

The sample holds many counts of this clonotype. CDR3 amino acids: CASSPPDRFYEQYF. CDR3 DNA: TGTGCCAGCAGCCCTCCGGACAGGTTCTACGAGCAGTACTTC. This chain joins TRBV12-3 or TRBV12-4 and TRBJ2-7; TRBD1 matches at 7 bases. The V and J ends lost 6 bases and 3 bases, in that order; junction bases with no gene match: 8. The CDR3 is 14 amino acids.

The table lists this clonotype with many counts. The chain recombines TRBV10-3 with TRBJ2-5; 8 positions match TRBD2. Germline CDR1 reads ENHRY; CDR2 reads SYGVKD. This CDR3 has 18 residues. The ends lost 2 bases at V and 3 bases at J; junction bases unmatched: 14. The CDR3 region is CAISEPRGQRELKETQYF. The CDR3 DNA is TGTGCCATCAGTGAGCCCCGCGGGCAGCGGGAGTTGAAAGAGACCCAGTACTTC.

Many counts were recorded for this clonotype. The chain recombines TRBV19 with TRBJ2-7, with 9 nucleotides matching TRBD1. Germline V gene lookup returns CDR1 LNHDA and CDR2 SQIVND (reference sequence). This CDR3 is 15 amino acids long. With 8 bases clipped from V and 0 bases from J, the junction kept 8 bases outside the gene matches. DNA for the CDR3: TGTGCCAGTCGCCCAGCGGACAGGGGCTCCTACGAGCAGTACTTC. This translates into CASRPADRGSYEQYF.

The J gene is TRBJ2-5, the V gene TRBV3-1; no clear D gene. Trimming removed 11 bases at V and 5 bases at J, with 24 bases between. Germline V gene lookup returns CDR1 LGHDT and CDR2 YNNKEL (reference sequence). This CDR3 has 15 residues. The CDR3 DNA is TGTGCCTGCTGCCAAGAGGCGTCCCTGGGGGAGACCCAGTACTTC. Translating gives CACCQEASLGETQYF.

This clonotype has at least ten counts. The rearrangement uses TRBV28 and TRBJ1-5; D remains ambiguous. Per the germline V gene, CDR1 is MDHEN and CDR2 is SYDVKM. With 5 bases removed from V and 11 bases from J, the gap between germline ends came to 13 bases. This CDR3 is built from 12 residues. The CDR3: CASSGSGESQHF. The CDR3 DNA reads as TGTGCCAGCAGTGGATCTGGGGAATCCCAGCATTTT.

This clonotype appeared a few times. V and J are TRBV9 and TRBJ1-1; D gene uncertain. CDR1 and CDR2 (germline): SGDLS, YYNGEE. This CDR3 is built from 13 residues. The ends were cut back, 0 bases at V and 4 bases at J, with 7 bases in the middle. CDR3 sequence: CASSVGSFTEAFF. In DNA form, the CDR3 reads TGTGCCAGCAGCGTAGGAAGTTTCACTGAAGCTTTCTTT.